Each of the 10 T cell receptor beta chains below was sequenced from the same sample in a study of blood T cells in healthy people across ages. PCR was performed a second time for about 7 to 12 cycles using a sample-barcoded 5' primer and a J-beta primer mix. From the 5' RACE reads, TCRdb called clonotypes with MiXCR, one entry per CDR3 protein. The repertoire consists of 780,000 or so distinct CDR3 sequences, with just over 55% occurring once and the leading ten covering roughly 26%. The sample was blood. These receptors originate from a man aged 35-49 years in good health.

This chain links TRBV29-1 with TRBJ2-1; 7 bases line up with TRBD1. Per germline, CDR1 SQVTM and CDR2 ANQGSEA. V dropped 6 bases and J dropped 5; count of bases not matched to a gene: 10. The CDR3 extends over 14 amino acids. CDR3 nucleotide sequence: TGCAGCGTCCTTGTTGGACAGGAACACAATGAGCAGTTCTTC. It translates to CSVLVGQEHNEQFF.

The V gene is TRBV12-3 or TRBV12-4, the J gene TRBJ2-3, with 8 positions matching TRBD2. Trimming at V came to 6 bases and at J to 12 bases, leaving 8 bases not matched to a gene. There are 12 residues in the CDR3. The CDR3 coding sequence is TGTGCCAGCAGACCGGGACTAGTTACACAGTATTTT. Translation gives CASRPGLVTQYF.

This chain joins TRBV7-2 and TRBJ1-1, with TRBD1 as a possible D gene (5 bases). CDR3 length: 15 amino acids. Trimming left V 5 bases short and J 7 bases short, with 20 bases between. CDR1 is SGHTA and CDR2 is FQGNSA in the germline V gene. CDR3 amino acids: CASSRPAGEIGEAFF. The CDR3 nucleotides are TGTGCCAGCAGCCGGCCGGCGGGGGAGATAGGTGAAGCTTTCTTT. The complete variable domain, with remaining parts taken from reference TRBV7-2 and TRBJ1-1, reads GAGVSQSPSNKVTEKGKDVELRCDPISGHTALYWYRQSLGQGLEFLIYFQGNSAPDKSGLPSDRFSAERTGGSVSTLTIQRTQQEDSAVYLCASSRPAGEIGEAFFGQGTRLTVV.

The rearrangement uses TRBV4-3 and TRBJ2-1, with 11 bases fitting TRBD2. There are 15 residues in the CDR3. V trimming: 4 bases; J trimming: 7 bases; junction bases outside the gene matches: 6. Germline CDR1 reads LGHNA; CDR2 reads YSLEER. CDR3: CASSRGLAALNEQFF. The CDR3 DNA reads as TGCGCCAGCAGCCGGGGACTAGCGGCCCTTAATGAGCAGTTCTTC.

The chain employs TRBV11-2 and TRBJ2-5, with 7 positions matching TRBD2. V trimming: 3 bases; J trimming: 5 bases; junction bases outside the gene matches: 12. This CDR3 has 16 residues. The germline V gene encodes CDR1 SGHAT and CDR2 FQNNGV. The CDR3 region is CASSFKVGGVTETQYF. The CDR3 DNA is TGTGCCAGCAGCTTTAAGGTGGGAGGGGTGACGGAGACCCAGTACTTC.

J is TRBJ2-1 and V is TRBV4-3; 11 bases agree with TRBD2. CDR3 length: 16 amino acids. Germline-derived CDR1 and CDR2 are LGHNA and YSLEER. Unmatched junction bases numbered 3, after V lost 2 bases and J lost 3 bases. The CDR3 nucleotides read TGCGCCAGCAGCCAACATAGCGGGGGGGACTACAATGAGCAGTTCTTC. Amino acid sequence: CASSQHSGGDYNEQFF.

The V call is TRBV7-9, the J call TRBJ2-4; D is ambiguous. V was trimmed by 5 bases and J by 1 base, leaving 15 bases between them. The CDR3 length is 16 residues. The V gene's germline CDR1 is SEHNR and CDR2 FQNEAQ (reference sequence). CDR3 residues: CASSTWADLAKNIQYF. In DNA form, the CDR3 reads TGTGCCAGCAGCACCTGGGCTGATTTGGCCAAAAACATTCAGTACTTC.

The chain links TRBV5-1 to TRBJ2-1; D is ambiguous. The V gene lost 1 base and the J gene lost 12 bases, with 14 bases spanning the gap. The CDR3 totals 13 residues. Germline lookup yields CDR1 SGHRS and CDR2 YFSETQ. The CDR3 DNA is TGCGCCAGCAGCTTGTCACCCTCGATGGGGCAGTTCTTC. Its translation is CASSLSPSMGQFF.

The chain recombines TRBV7-8 with TRBJ2-7; 8 bases line up with TRBD2. J lost 2 bases, V lost 5 bases, and 5 bases had no gene match. The CDR3 is made up of 14 amino acids. The germline V gene encodes CDR1 SGHVS and CDR2 FQNEAQ. CDR3 DNA sequence: TGTGCCAGCAGCATTAGCGGGACGACCTACGAGCAGTACTTC. It yields the protein CASSISGTTYEQYF.

J is TRBJ1-1 and V is TRBV12-5, with 8 nucleotides matching TRBD1. There are 12 residues in the CDR3. The germline V gene has CDR1 LGHNT and CDR2 FRNRAP. V lost 1 base, J lost 11 bases, and 3 bases stayed unmatched. CDR3 DNA: TGTGCTAGTGGTTTGGACGACAGGGGCGCTTTCTTT. Amino acid sequence: CASGLDDRGAFF.